What follows are 27 T cell receptor beta chains derived from one specimen sequenced in a study of blood T cell repertoires in COVID-19. Some clones are missing from TCRdb's copy, which holds only in-frame ones; the method was immunoSEQ multiplex PCR. The data show over 100,000 clones, 80% to 90% seen once. The specimen sequenced was peripheral blood. Receptors were obtained from a human donor in a cohort sampled during active COVID-19.

This rearrangement joins TRBV15 to TRBJ1-6; possible D gene TRBD1, 6 bases. CDR1 and CDR2 from the germline V gene are LNHNV and YYDKDF (reference sequence). The CDR3 spans 15 residues. V lost 0 bases and J 7 bases, leaving 10 bases between the germline ends. CDR3 in amino acids: CATSRERTVNSPLHF. In DNA form, the CDR3 reads TGTGCCACCAGCAGAGAAAGGACAGTCAATTCACCCCTCCACTTT.

The genes are TRBV7-8 and TRBJ2-7, with TRBD1 identical over 7 bases. The V gene end was trimmed by 0 bases and the J gene end by 3 bases; junction bases not matched to a gene: 5. The CDR3 contains 15 residues. Germline CDR1 SGHVS, CDR2 FQNEAQ. This CDR3 reads CASSLATGNYYEQYF. CDR3 bases: TGTGCCAGCAGCTTAGCGACAGGGAATTACTACGAGCAGTACTTC.

J is TRBJ2-5 and V is TRBV9, with TRBD2 identical over 9 bases. V was pared by 0 bases and J by 1 base, with 4 bases of the junction left unmatched. The CDR3 sequence is 16 residues long. CDR1 SGDLS and CDR2 YYNGEE come from the germline V gene. CDR3 loop: CASSVGSGRIQETQYF. CDR3 in DNA: TGTGCCAGCAGCGTAGGGAGCGGGAGGATCCAAGAGACCCAGTACTTC.

The chain employs TRBV7-9 and TRBJ1-6; D possibly corresponds to TRBD1 (5 bases). The CDR3 has 15 residues. V shed 1 base and J shed 6 bases, with 10 bases lying between them. Germline V gives CDR1 SEHNR, CDR2 FQNEAQ (reference sequence). This CDR3 reads CASSLESGGNSPLHF. Written as DNA, the CDR3 is TGTGCCAGCAGCTTAGAATCGGGGGGTAATTCACCCCTCCACTTT.

J is TRBJ2-7 and V is TRBV14; 8 positions match TRBD1. Germline V CDR1 and CDR2: SGHDN, FVKESK. With V trimmed by 0 bases and J by 7 bases, 8 bases remained unmatched. The CDR3 is 15 residues long. CDR3: CASSQDRQGAREQYF. The CDR3 bases are TGTGCCAGCAGCCAAGACCGGCAGGGGGCGAGGGAGCAGTACTTC.

This chain uses TRBV6-2 or TRBV6-3 with TRBJ2-7, with 9 bases matching TRBD2. The CDR3 has 18 amino acids. Trimming took 2 bases from V and 6 from J; bases not matched to a gene: 17. In germline, CDR1 is MNHEY, CDR2 SVGEGT. CDR3 DNA: TGTGCCAGCAGTTACACCCGACAGGCTAGCGGGACCGTTTCCGAGCAGTACTTC. It is translated as CASSYTRQASGTVSEQYF.

V is TRBV12-3 or TRBV12-4 and J is TRBJ1-1, with 7 bases matching TRBD1. The CDR3 is 12 residues long. Losses at the gene ends were 4 bases for V and 10 bases for J; bases not matched to a gene: 6. CDR3 in DNA: TGTGCCAGCAGTTCCCGGGACAGCCGAGCTTTCTTT. Amino acid sequence: CASSSRDSRAFF.

This clone was counted once. The genes are TRBV5-1 and TRBJ1-2, with D hard to call. The CDR3 consists of 13 residues. The germline gives CDR1 SGHRS, CDR2 YFSETQ. The V and J ends lost 0 bases and 7 bases respectively, with 10 bases between them. The CDR3 region is CASSLEHGGGYTF. Written as DNA, the CDR3 is TGCGCCAGCAGCTTGGAACATGGCGGTGGCTACACCTTC.

The chain recombines TRBV19 with TRBJ2-2, with TRBD1 as a possible D gene (6 bases). Germline CDR1 is LNHDA and CDR2 is SQIVND (reference sequence). There are 16 residues in the CDR3. V was pared by 5 bases and J by 2 bases, with 15 bases between. The CDR3 DNA reads as TGTGCCAGTAGTCCCACGGGACAACTTAACACCGGGGAGCTGTTTTTT. Its translation: CASSPTGQLNTGELFF.

The chain is built from TRBV28 and TRBJ1-5; D perhaps matches TRBD1 (6 bases). CDR1 and CDR2 from the germline V gene are MDHEN and SYDVKM. The CDR3 has 15 residues. V lost 4 bases to trimming and J lost 4 bases, with 14 bases between them. The CDR3 bases are TGTGCCAGCAGTTCCCGCAGGGGCACAAATCAGCCCCAGCATTTT. This encodes CASSSRRGTNQPQHF.

The CDR3 DNA reads as TGTGCCAGCAGCCAGGGTGGTAGCGGGAATATTTACAATGAGCAGTTCTTC. Amino acids: CASSQGGSGNIYNEQFF. The V and J genes are TRBV3-1 (or the pseudogene TRBV3-2) and TRBJ2-1; TRBD2 matches 8 bases. The CDR3 consists of 17 residues. With V trimmed by 3 bases and J by 4 bases, 11 bases remained unmatched. The germline CDR1 and CDR2 sequences are LGHDT and YNNKEL (reference sequence).

CDR3 sequence reads: CAISDDRGSGANVLTF. The CDR3 DNA reads as TGTGCCATCAGTGACGACAGGGGCTCTGGGGCCAACGTCCTGACTTTC. The V and J genes are TRBV10-3 and TRBJ2-6; TRBD1 matches 8 bases. With 3 bases clipped from V and 0 bases from J, the junction kept 1 base outside the gene matches. This CDR3 has 16 amino acids. Germline loops: CDR1 ENHRY, CDR2 SYGVKD.

The chain uses TRBV6-5 and TRBJ1-2, with 7 positions matching TRBD1. In germline, CDR1 is MNHEY, CDR2 SVGAGI. With 6 bases clipped from V and 3 bases from J, the junction kept 7 bases outside the gene matches. CDR3 length equals 14 residues. CDR3 sequence (DNA): TGTGCCAGCAGACAGGGGAACTCCTACTATGGCTACACCTTC. Encoded protein: CASRQGNSYYGYTF.

This chain connects TRBV7-9 to TRBJ1-1; 10 nucleotides agree with TRBD1. After removal of 3 bases from V and 3 bases from J, the junction contained 7 bases not matched to a gene. CDR3 length equals 16 residues. CDR1 SEHNR and CDR2 FQNEAQ come from the germline V gene (reference sequence). CDR3 in amino acids: CASSFRQGAVDTEAFF. The CDR3, as DNA: TGTGCCAGCAGCTTCCGACAGGGGGCTGTTGACACTGAAGCTTTCTTT.

V is TRBV19 and J is TRBJ1-4; D perhaps matches TRBD1 (5 bases). The germline V gene has CDR1 LNHDA and CDR2 SQIVND (reference sequence). The CDR3 is made up of 16 amino acids. V was cut by 7 bases and J by 5 bases, with 20 bases left in between. CDR3 in amino acids: CASKRRGVRGNEKLFF. The CDR3 coding sequence is TGTGCCAGTAAAAGGCGAGGTGTGCGGGGGAATGAAAAACTGTTTTTT.

The chain joins TRBV15 to TRBJ1-1, with D perhaps TRBD1 (5 bases). Germline CDR1 reads LNHNV; CDR2 reads YYDKDF (reference sequence). The CDR3 consists of 13 residues. V was cut by 6 bases and J by 4 bases, with 12 bases left in between. The CDR3 coding sequence is TGTGCCACCAGACCTTCGGGGGTCACTGAAGCTTTCTTT. Protein: CATRPSGVTEAFF.

The chain couples TRBV19 to TRBJ1-6, with D hard to call. Trimming removed 5 bases from V and 7 bases from J, with 6 bases in between. This CDR3 is built from 12 residues. CDR1 and CDR2 (germline): LNHDA, SQIVND (reference sequence). This chain's CDR3 is CASSSSNSPLHF. CDR3 DNA sequence: TGTGCCAGTAGTTCCTCCAATTCACCCCTCCACTTT.

The V gene is TRBV9, the J gene TRBJ2-5; D possibly corresponds to TRBD2 (6 bases). The CDR3 totals 15 residues. Germline V gene sequence: CDR1 SGDLS, CDR2 YYNGEE. The V and J ends lost 3 bases and 5 bases respectively, with 17 bases between them. In nucleotides, the CDR3 is TGTGCCAGCAGCGCCGGGGGAGGTAGGGTGGAGACCCAGTACTTC. Encoded protein: CASSAGGGRVETQYF.

The chain is built from TRBV5-1 and TRBJ1-2, with D tentatively TRBD1 (5 bases). Per germline, CDR1 SGHRS and CDR2 YFSETQ. There are 13 residues in the CDR3. Trimming took 0 bases from V and 5 from J, leaving 8 bases between them. The CDR3 DNA reads as TGCGCCAGCAGCTTGGAGGGGTCTTATGGCTACACCTTC. Residues: CASSLEGSYGYTF.

This clone was counted between two and nine times. The chain uses TRBV19 and TRBJ1-3, with 10 bases matching TRBD1. Unmatched junction bases numbered 10, after V lost 1 base and J lost 4 bases. CDR3 size: 18 residues. CDR1 and CDR2 from the germline V gene are LNHDA and SQIVND (reference sequence). DNA of the CDR3: TGTGCCAGTAGTATAGTGGCCCCGGGACAGGGGCTGGGAAACACCATATATTTT. Protein: CASSIVAPGQGLGNTIYF.

The CDR3 loop reads CASTDWGGGIQYF. The CDR3, as DNA: TGTGCCAGCACCGATTGGGGGGGCGGCATTCAGTACTTC. V gene TRBV5-4 combines with J gene TRBJ2-4, with D perhaps TRBD2 (7 bases). The germline gives CDR1 SGHNT, CDR2 YYREEE (reference sequence). The V gene lost 6 bases and the J gene lost 9 bases, with 16 bases spanning the gap. The CDR3 contains 13 residues.

The rearrangement uses TRBV6-5 and TRBJ1-2; 7 nucleotides match TRBD1. V was pared by 7 bases and J by 4 bases, with 12 bases of the junction left unmatched. The CDR3 consists of 15 residues. The germline CDR1 and CDR2 sequences are MNHEY and SVGAGI. In DNA, the CDR3 is TGTGCCAGCAAGTTCGAGCGACAGGGCGGCTATGGCTACACCTTC. It is translated as CASKFERQGGYGYTF.

V and J are TRBV4-1 and TRBJ2-5, with 12 positions matching TRBD2. V shed 0 bases and J 4 bases; nucleotides not matched to a gene: 6. The CDR3 covers 17 residues. CDR1 and CDR2 from the germline V gene are MGHRA and YSYEKL. CDR3 loop: CASSQDRSSGGGETQYF. The CDR3 DNA reads as TGCGCCAGCAGCCAAGATCGATCTAGCGGGGGGGGAGAGACCCAGTACTTC.

Written as DNA, the CDR3 is TGTGCCAGCAGCTCTATGTTGGGGGCCGACTACAATGAGCAGTTCTTC. It specifies CASSSMLGADYNEQFF. This chain joins TRBV7-2 and TRBJ2-1; a possible D gene is TRBD1 (6 bases). The length of the CDR3 is 16 residues. V dropped 4 bases and J dropped 3 bases, with 16 bases sitting between them. Looked up from germline, CDR1 is SGHTA and CDR2 is FQGNSA.

This clone has a single count. The J gene is TRBJ2-5, the V gene TRBV6-5; TRBD1 matches 11 bases. V trimming: 6 bases; J trimming: 1 base; junction bases outside the gene matches: 4. CDR3 size: 15 residues. The germline CDR1 and CDR2 sequences are MNHEY and SVGAGI. CDR3 region: CASRSGTGGQETQYF. The CDR3 nucleotides read TGTGCCAGCAGAAGCGGGACAGGGGGCCAAGAGACCCAGTACTTC.

The chain combines TRBV19 with TRBJ1-5; D is possibly TRBD1 (5 bases). This CDR3 region has 15 residues. Between the trimmed V and J ends, which lost 5 bases and 0 bases, there was a span of 11 bases. Germline V gene lookup returns CDR1 LNHDA and CDR2 SQIVND (reference sequence). As DNA, the CDR3 is TGTGCCAGTAGTCCGCGAGACAGTAGCAATCAGCCCCAGCATTTT. Protein: CASSPRDSSNQPQHF. The full variable domain, its missing parts supplied by reference TRBV19 and TRBJ1-5, is DGGITQSPKYLFRKEGQNVTLSCEQNLNHDAMYWYRQDPGQGLRLIYYSQIVNDFQKGDIAEGYSVSREKKESFPLTVTSAQKNPTAFYLCASSPRDSSNQPQHFGDGTRLSIL.

The chain has TRBV6-5 and TRBJ1-5; D not resolved. Looked up from germline, CDR1 is MNHEY and CDR2 is SVGAGI. The CDR3 length is 14 residues. V shed 6 bases and J shed 2 bases, with 11 bases lying between them. In DNA form, the CDR3 reads TGTGCCAGCAGCTTGCGATTCGGCAATCAGCCCCAGCATTTT. It is translated as CASSLRFGNQPQHF.